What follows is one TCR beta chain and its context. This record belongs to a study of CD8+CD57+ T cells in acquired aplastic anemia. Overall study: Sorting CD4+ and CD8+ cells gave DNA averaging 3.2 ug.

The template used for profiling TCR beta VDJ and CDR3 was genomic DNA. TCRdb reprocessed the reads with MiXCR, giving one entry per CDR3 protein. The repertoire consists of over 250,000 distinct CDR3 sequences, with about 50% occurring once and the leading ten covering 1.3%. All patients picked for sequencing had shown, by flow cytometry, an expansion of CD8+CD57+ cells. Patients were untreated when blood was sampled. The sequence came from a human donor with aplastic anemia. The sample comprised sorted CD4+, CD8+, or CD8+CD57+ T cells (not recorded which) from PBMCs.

In nucleotides, the CDR3 is TGTGCCAGCAGCTATGGACTAGCGGGGCCCTACAATGAGCAGTTCTTC. Residues: CASSYGLAGPYNEQFF. The chain combines TRBV7-8 with TRBJ2-1; TRBD2 aligns across 12 bases. Germline lookup yields CDR1 SGHVS and CDR2 FQNEAQ. V was clipped by 4 bases and J by 2 bases; unmatched bases: 3. The CDR3 runs to 16 residues.